The next 10 T cell receptor beta chains were all read from a single sample in a study of beta chain features in type 1 diabetes. cDNA synthesis used the whole RNA isolate, giving expressed TCRB sequences. Generated by immunoSEQ multiplex PCR, the TCRdb table keeps only in-frame clones and is missing some. Of approximately 340,000 clones detected, roughly 15% appear once; the ten largest clones hold approximately 0.019%. The sample comprised naive CD4+ T cells from blood. The receptors derive from a woman between 18 and 30 years old in good health.

In its sample, this clone was seen a few times. The V gene is TRBV4-2, the J gene TRBJ2-7, with D maybe TRBD2 (6 bases). CDR1 is LGHNA, CDR2 YNFKEQ, per germline. CDR3 size: 15 residues. Trimming shortened V by 4 bases and J by 0 bases, and 13 bases separated the two germline ends. The CDR3 loop is CASSRDSLSSYEQYF. CDR3 DNA: TGTGCCAGCAGCCGGGACTCCCTGAGCTCCTACGAGCAGTACTTC.

The chain has TRBV11-2 and TRBJ1-4; D not certain. The germline V and J ends were trimmed by 8 bases and 6 bases, with 16 bases remaining between them. The germline V gene encodes CDR1 SGHAT and CDR2 FQNNGV. CDR3 length: 14 residues. DNA of the CDR3: TGTGCCAGCTCCTCACTGAACGCGTATGAAAAACTGTTTTTT. Protein sequence: CASSSLNAYEKLFF.

The chain couples TRBV9 to TRBJ2-2; TRBD2 matches 11 bases. This CDR3 comprises 16 residues. The V gene end was trimmed by 4 bases and the J gene end by 1 base; junction bases not matched to a gene: 3. Germline lookup yields CDR1 SGDLS and CDR2 YYNGEE. The CDR3 sequence: CASSLGTSGNTGELFF. The CDR3 nucleotides are TGTGCCAGCAGCCTAGGGACTAGCGGGAACACCGGGGAGCTGTTTTTT.

The rearrangement links TRBV4-2 to TRBJ2-3, with 12 positions matching TRBD2. The germline CDR1 and CDR2 sequences are LGHNA and YNFKEQ. V lost 4 bases and J lost 4; bases outside the gene matches: 6. The CDR3 sequence is 16 residues long. In nucleotides, the CDR3 is TGTGCCAGCAGCCGACGACTAGCGGGAGAATCAGATACGCAGTATTTT. Translating it yields CASSRRLAGESDTQYF.

There are a few counts of this clone. The chain employs TRBV28 and TRBJ2-5; D remains unclear. This CDR3 spans 14 amino acids. In germline, CDR1 is MDHEN, CDR2 SYDVKM. Trimming shortened V by 4 bases and J by 5 bases, and 14 bases separated the two germline ends. CDR3 DNA sequence: TGTGCCAGCAGTTCCGGCGGTCGCCTCGAGACCCAGTACTTC. Translated, it gives CASSSGGRLETQYF.

V and J are TRBV19 and TRBJ2-7; D is uncertain. Germline V gene sequence: CDR1 LNHDA, CDR2 SQIVND (reference sequence). Between the trimmed V and J ends, which lost 2 bases and 2 bases, there was a span of 13 bases. This CDR3 comprises 15 residues. The CDR3 loop reads CASSISGSTPYEQYF. CDR3 bases: TGTGCCAGTAGTATATCAGGCTCAACTCCCTACGAGCAGTACTTC.

The chain has TRBV5-1 and TRBJ2-1; perhaps TRBD1 as D (6 bases). CDR1 and CDR2 (germline): SGHRS, YFSETQ. The CDR3 covers 16 residues. Trimming cost V 0 bases and J 7 bases, with 17 bases left between them. The CDR3 sequence is CASSLGVGPGVNEQFF. CDR3 DNA: TGCGCCAGCAGCTTGGGGGTAGGCCCAGGGGTAAATGAGCAGTTCTTC.

The V call is TRBV30, the J call TRBJ1-1; D call uncertain. V was shortened by 2 bases and J by 1 base, with 11 bases between the two germline ends. In germline, CDR1 is GTSNPN, CDR2 SVGIG (reference sequence). The CDR3 contains 14 residues. The DNA for the CDR3 is TGTGCCTGGAGTCCCCTAAGAACGAACACTGAAGCTTTCTTT. This translates into CAWSPLRTNTEAFF.

The CDR3 nucleotides read TGCGCCAGCAGCTTGTGGTCCCGGAATCAGCCCCAGCATTTT. Translating it yields CASSLWSRNQPQHF. This chain connects TRBV5-1 to TRBJ1-5; no clear D gene. The CDR3 extends over 14 amino acids. Germline values: CDR1 SGHRS, CDR2 YFSETQ. Trimming removed 1 base at V and 4 bases at J, with 9 bases between.

This chain joins TRBV11-2 and TRBJ2-1; D remains unclear. CDR3 size: 15 residues. Germline lookup yields CDR1 SGHAT and CDR2 FQNNGV. V gave up 2 bases and J gave up 0 bases, with 8 bases separating them. CDR3 protein: CASSLPRSSYNEQFF. The CDR3 region has the DNA TGTGCCAGCAGCTTACCCCGTAGCTCCTACAATGAGCAGTTCTTC. Looking up the rest from reference TRBV11-2 and TRBJ2-1 gives the full variable domain: EAGVAQSPRYKIIEKRQSVAFWCNPISGHATLYWYQQILGQGPKLLIQFQNNGVVDDSQLPKDRFSAERLKGVDSTLKIQPAKLEDSAVYLCASSLPRSSYNEQFFGPGTRLTVL.